The sequence of this T cell receptor (beta chain) was determined in a study of T cell repertoires in ileal Crohn's disease. Study context: All patients had surgery for stricturing (about 60%) or penetrating (around 39%) disease.

The CDR3 is made up of 12 amino acids. Germline CDR1 and CDR2: SGHRS and YFSETQ. Trimming pared 5 bases from V and 3 bases from J, leaving 8 bases between. Findings and limits, study-wide: High-frequency clones were more common in sorted CD8 than CD4 cells.

Of note for this clone: Its target is not known.

Each sample's TCRB immunosequencing used about 0.5 micrograms of biopsy DNA. Profiled with immunoSEQ multiplex PCR; TCRdb holds only in-frame clones, not every one. Found here are approximately 13,000 clones, around 80% of them singletons; the top ten hold about 6.8%. This chain links TRBV5-1 with TRBJ1-2; a weak D match, TRBD1 (6 bases). Input material: ileal tissue. This clonotype was obtained from an adult with Crohn's disease. CDR3 bases: TGCGCCAGCAGAGGGGGAGACTATGGCTACACCTTC. Amino acids: CASRGGDYGYTF. Based on the CDR3 plus reference TRBV5-1 and TRBJ1-2, the full variable domain is KAGVTQTPRYLIKTRGQQVTLSCSPISGHRSVSWYQQTPGQGLQFLFEYFSETQRNKGNFPGRFSGRQFSNSRSEMNVSTLELGDSALYLCASRGGDYGYTFGSGTRLTVV.